This paragraph covers one TCR beta chain sequence. Germline-derived CDR1 and CDR2 are SGHTA and FQGTGA. The CDR3 is 14 amino acids. J gave up 5 bases and V 5 bases, and 6 bases lay outside the gene matches. This entry comes from a study of identifying expanded T cells in peripheral blood. The data were produced by immunoSEQ multiplex PCR, yet TCRdb's version contains in-frame clones alone and is incomplete. Among about 110,000 clones listed, about nine tenths were seen once. The V call is TRBV7-3, the J call TRBJ2-3; 8 bases are shared with TRBD2. This clonotype was obtained from a person aged 18-70 years in good health. The material sequenced was blood. CDR3 in DNA: TGTGCCAGCAGCCACGGGGGGGCTAAAGATACGCAGTATTTT. It codes for CASSHGGAKDTQYF.